The rows below give T cell receptor beta chains drawn from one sample of a study of T cell responses to AZD1222 COVID-19 vaccine. Sequencing was performed with immunoSEQ multiplex PCR; in TCRdb, only in-frame clones are kept and a portion is missing. Of 150,000 to 200,000 clones listed, 85% to 95% were seen once; the top ten hold roughly 1%. The sample consisted of peripheral blood, taken 28 days after the second dose of the MenACWY control vaccine. The receptors shown here come from an adult who received the MenACWY meningococcal vaccine as a control. Both conserved end residues are part of each CDR3. D genes are given only for firm matches. Clone size is given for some rows only: seen once, a few or many times, or a class if the clone is expanded.

abundance,j_gene,d_gene,v_gene,len,CDR3nt,CDR3aa
-,TRBJ2-5,-,TRBV11-3,13,TGTGCCAGCAGCTTAACACGCCAAGAGACCCAGTACTTC,CASSLTRQETQYF
-,TRBJ1-3,TRBD1,TRBV18,17,TGTGCCAGCTCACCGCCTACAGGGGAGGACTCTGGAAACACCATATATTTT,CASSPPTGEDSGNTIYF
-,TRBJ2-7,TRBD1,TRBV6-2/TRBV6-3,15,TGTGCCAGCACTTATTCAGGGGGCTGGTCCTACGAGCAGTACTTC,CASTYSGGWSYEQYF
-,TRBJ1-6,-,TRBV2,16,TGTGCCAGCTTTCCGACCGACGGGGCACCTAATTCACCCCTCCACTTT,CASFPTDGAPNSPLHF
few,TRBJ2-3,TRBD1,TRBV29-1,15,TGCAGCGTTGTTACTTTCTGGGACAGGGATGATACGCAGTATTTT,CSVVTFWDRDDTQYF
once,TRBJ1-2,-,TRBV6-5,15,TGTGCCAGCAGTTACTCTCAGACCTCTAACTATGGCTACACCTTC,CASSYSQTSNYGYTF
-,TRBJ2-2,TRBD1,TRBV3-1/TRBV3-2,16,TGTGCCAGCAGCCCTGGCAGGGGGCGGTCGAGCGGGGAGCTGTTTTTT,CASSPGRGRSSGELFF
-,TRBJ2-3,-,TRBV5-1,13,TGCGCCAGCAGCTTGGTAGGCCGGAGTACGCAGTATTTT,CASSLVGRSTQYF
-,TRBJ1-2,TRBD1,TRBV27,16,TGTGCCAGCAGTCCGTCGTCGGGACAGGGTGGGGTTGGCTACACCTTC,CASSPSSGQGGVGYTF
-,TRBJ1-1,TRBD1,TRBV4-3,14,TGCGCCAGCAGCCAAGAAAGGACAGGGGATGAAGCTTTCTTT,CASSQERTGDEAFF